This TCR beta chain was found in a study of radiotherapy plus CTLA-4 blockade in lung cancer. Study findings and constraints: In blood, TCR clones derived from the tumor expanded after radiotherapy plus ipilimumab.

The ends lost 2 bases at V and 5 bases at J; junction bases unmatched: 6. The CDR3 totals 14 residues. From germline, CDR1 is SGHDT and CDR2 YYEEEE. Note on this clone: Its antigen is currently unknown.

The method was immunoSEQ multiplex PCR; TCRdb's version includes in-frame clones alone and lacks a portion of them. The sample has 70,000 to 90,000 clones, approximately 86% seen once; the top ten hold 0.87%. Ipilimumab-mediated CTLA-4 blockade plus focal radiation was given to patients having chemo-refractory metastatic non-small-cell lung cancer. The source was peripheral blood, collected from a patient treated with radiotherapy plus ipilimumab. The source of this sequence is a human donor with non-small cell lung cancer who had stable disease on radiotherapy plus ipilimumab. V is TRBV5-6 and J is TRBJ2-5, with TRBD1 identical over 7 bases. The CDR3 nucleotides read TGTGCCAGCAGCTTACAGGGGAGAAGGGAGACCCAGTACTTC. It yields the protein CASSLQGRRETQYF.